This T cell receptor (beta chain) was obtained from a study of CD8 T cells in ankylosing spondylitis. General observations from the study: A TCR beta motif made of fewer than ten highly homologous variants seemed typical of ankylosing spondylitis blood.

CDR1 and CDR2 from the germline V gene are SGHTA and FQGNSA. The CDR3 contains 15 residues. V lost 5 bases and J lost 0; bases outside the gene matches: 6. About this clonotype: Its specificity is unknown.

TCRdb redid the calling of the 5' RACE reads with MiXCR, one entry per CDR3 protein. The repertoire consists of nearly 250,000 distinct CDR3 sequences, with under 35% occurring once and the leading ten covering approximately 4.6%. The rearrangement joins TRBV7-2 to TRBJ2-7; TRBD1 aligns across 8 bases. The sequencing input was blood, either unsorted or a sorted T cell fraction (not recorded which). The receptor was derived from a male donor with ankylosing spondylitis or in good health (not recorded which). The CDR3: CASSPGTGHSYEQYF. CDR3 DNA: TGTGCCAGCAGCCCCGGGACAGGTCACTCCTACGAGCAGTACTTC.